This T cell receptor (beta chain) is drawn from a study of T cell responses to AZD1222 COVID-19 vaccine. Study-level results: Reportedly, close to half of spike-specific TCRs are directed against unmutated variant regions. The number of AZD1222 recipients seropositive at baseline was only 6 or 7.

After removal of 9 bases from V and 1 base from J, the junction contained 4 bases not matched to a gene. The CDR3 extends over 14 amino acids. CDR1 and CDR2 from the germline V gene are LNHDA and SQIVND (reference sequence). Of note for this clone: As yet, its antigen is unknown.

Generated by immunoSEQ multiplex PCR, the TCRdb table keeps only in-frame clones and is missing some. The sample contains roughly 140,000 clones, roughly 90% of which appear only once. The receptor's source is an adult who received the AZD1222 COVID-19 vaccine. The sequenced sample was peripheral blood, obtained 28 days after the second AZD1222 dose. This chain joins TRBV19 and TRBJ1-5; 9 bases map to TRBD1. The CDR3 loop is CASGDRVSNQPQHF. The CDR3 nucleotides are TGTGCCAGCGGGGACAGGGTGAGCAATCAGCCCCAGCATTTT.